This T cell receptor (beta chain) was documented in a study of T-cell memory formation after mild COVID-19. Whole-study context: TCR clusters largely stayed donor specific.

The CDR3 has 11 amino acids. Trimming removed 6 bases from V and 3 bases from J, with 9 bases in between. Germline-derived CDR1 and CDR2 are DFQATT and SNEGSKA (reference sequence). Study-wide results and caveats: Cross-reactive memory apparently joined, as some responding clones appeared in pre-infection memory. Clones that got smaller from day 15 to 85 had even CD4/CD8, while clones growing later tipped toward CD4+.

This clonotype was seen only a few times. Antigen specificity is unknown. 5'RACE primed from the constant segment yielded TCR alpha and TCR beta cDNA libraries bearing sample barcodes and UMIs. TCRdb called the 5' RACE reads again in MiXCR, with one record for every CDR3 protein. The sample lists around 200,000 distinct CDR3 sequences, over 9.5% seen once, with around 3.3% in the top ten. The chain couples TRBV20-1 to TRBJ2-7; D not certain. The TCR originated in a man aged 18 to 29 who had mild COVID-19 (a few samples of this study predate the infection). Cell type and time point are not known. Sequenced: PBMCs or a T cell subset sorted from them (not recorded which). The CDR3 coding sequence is TGCAGTGCCGCCCGGGTCTACGAGCAGTACGTC. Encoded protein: CSAARVYEQYV.